Below are 20 T cell receptor beta chains sequenced from a single sample in a study of CD8+CD57+ T cells in acquired aplastic anemia. Profiles of TCR beta VDJ and CDR3 were generated from a genomic DNA template. TCRdb reprocessed the reads via MiXCR and lists one record per CDR3 protein. This table has a few hundred thousand distinct CDR3 sequences, roughly three fifths appearing once. The sequenced sample consisted of sorted CD4+, CD8+, or CD8+CD57+ T cells (not recorded which) from PBMCs. These receptors all stem from a human donor with severe aplastic anemia or a healthy control (not recorded which).

This clonotype was counted once. CDR3 nucleotide sequence: TGTGCCAGCAGTGATGGGGGCCGGGACTCCAGTTTCCTCTACGAGCAGTACTTC. Translated: CASSDGGRDSSFLYEQYF. The V call is TRBV12-3 or TRBV12-4, the J call TRBJ2-7; either TRBD1 or TRBD2 may supply D (6 bases each). This CDR3 has 18 amino acids. Trimming shortened V by 5 bases and J by 3 bases, and 26 bases separated the two germline ends.

This clonotype was recorded a few times. The chain joins TRBV27 to TRBJ2-2, with 9 bases identical to TRBD1. CDR3 length equals 15 residues. After removal of 10 bases from V and 5 bases from J, the junction contained 11 bases not matched to a gene. Germline CDR1 is MNHEY and CDR2 is SMNVEV (reference sequence). The CDR3 DNA is TGTGCCACCTCCGGGACAGGGTTGGGAACCGGGGAGCTGTTTTTT. Translating gives CATSGTGLGTGELFF.

The chain couples TRBV10-3 to TRBJ2-5, with a tentative D call TRBD1 (5 bases). This CDR3 is built from 15 residues. V lost 0 bases to trimming and J lost 1 base, with 9 bases between them. Germline V gene sequence: CDR1 ENHRY, CDR2 SYGVKD. CDR3 protein: CAISESGLGQETQYF. The CDR3, as DNA: TGTGCCATCAGTGAGTCGGGGCTAGGCCAAGAGACCCAGTACTTC.

The V and J genes are TRBV7-3 and TRBJ1-6, with D unresolved. This CDR3 region has 13 residues. V gave up 4 bases and J gave up 9 bases, with 10 bases separating them. Per the germline V gene, CDR1 is SGHTA and CDR2 is FQGTGA. For the CDR3, the DNA is TGTGCCAGCAGCTCGAAGCTGTCTTCACCCCTCCACTTT. Protein sequence: CASSSKLSSPLHF.

V gene TRBV25-1 combines with J gene TRBJ1-1, with D uncertain. This CDR3 is 12 amino acids long. The germline V gene encodes CDR1 MGHDK and CDR2 SYGVNS. V lost 10 bases and J 1 base, leaving 10 bases between the germline ends. CDR3 sequence: CATRPGNTEAFF. The CDR3 DNA follows: TGTGCCACCAGACCTGGGAACACTGAAGCTTTCTTT.

This clonotype was observed once. Being one base from a much bigger clone, this may be a read error. This rearrangement joins TRBV6-2 or TRBV6-3 to TRBJ1-6; 11 bases map to TRBD1. J was trimmed by 6 bases and V by 11 bases; bases with no gene match: 6. This CDR3 region has 14 residues. Germline V CDR1 and CDR2: MNHEY, SVGEGT. DNA of the CDR3: TGTGCCGGCGGGGGACAGGGGGGTAATTCACCCCTCCACTTT. Its translation: CAGGGQGGNSPLHF.

CDR3 in DNA: TGTGCCATCAGTGAGCCCGGATCGTGGGGTGAAAAACTGTTTTTT. This translates into CAISEPGSWGEKLFF. This rearrangement joins TRBV10-3 to TRBJ1-4, with D uncertain. Germline-derived CDR1 and CDR2 are ENHRY and SYGVKD. V was cut by 2 bases and J by 7 bases, with 14 bases left in between. The CDR3 contains 15 residues.

V usage is TRBV24-1 and J usage is TRBJ2-1, with TRBD2 matching 7 bases. V trimming: 4 bases; J trimming: 14 bases; junction bases outside the gene matches: 10. CDR1 is KGHDR, CDR2 SFDVKD, per germline. CDR3 size: 13 residues. CDR3 loop: CATSEAGEGKKFF. The CDR3, as DNA: TGTGCCACCAGTGAGGCGGGGGAAGGCAAGAAGTTCTTC.

The CDR3 here is CAAGLARGGTNQGKNIQYF. DNA of the CDR3: TGTGCCGCTGGACTAGCCCGGGGAGGGACGAACCAGGGCAAAAACATTCAGTACTTC. J is TRBJ2-4 and V is TRBV10-3; 8 bases are a match to TRBD2. Germline V gene lookup returns CDR1 ENHRY and CDR2 SYGVKD. The V and J ends lost 11 bases and 3 bases, in that order; junction bases with no gene match: 24. The CDR3 has 19 amino acids.

This clonotype was detected many times. This chain uses TRBV7-2 with TRBJ2-1; 12 bases agree with TRBD2. The CDR3 spans 17 residues. CDR1 SGHTA and CDR2 FQGNSA come from the germline V gene. V shed 1 base and J 5 bases; nucleotides not matched to a gene: 6. CDR3 bases: TGTGCCAGCAGCTTAGGTCGTCGACTAGCGGGGGACAATGAGCAGTTCTTC. As protein: CASSLGRRLAGDNEQFF. Looking up the rest from reference TRBV7-2 and TRBJ2-1 gives the full variable domain: GAGVSQSPSNKVTEKGKDVELRCDPISGHTALYWYRQSLGQGLEFLIYFQGNSAPDKSGLPSDRFSAERTGGSVSTLTIQRTQQEDSAVYLCASSLGRRLAGDNEQFFGPGTRLTVL.

This clonotype occurred once. The J gene is TRBJ2-2, the V gene TRBV18, with TRBD2 identical over 13 bases. The CDR3 spans 17 residues. Trimming removed 3 bases from V and 5 bases from J; junction bases left unmatched: 6. Germline V gives CDR1 KGHSH, CDR2 LQKENI. In DNA form, the CDR3 reads TGTGCCAGCTCACCCACGGGACTAGCGGGGAGAACCGGGGAGCTGTTTTTT. It yields the protein CASSPTGLAGRTGELFF.

With regard to this clonotype: The junction and the germline gene differ at one end; a read error may be behind it. The chain employs TRBV5-1 and TRBJ2-7; a possible D gene is TRBD1 (5 bases). The CDR3 spans 12 residues. Germline assignment: CDR1 SGHRS and CDR2 YFSETQ. The chain's CDR3 is CASSLDNGEQYF. The CDR3 DNA follows: TGTGCCAGCAGCTTGGACAATGGCGAGCAGTACTTC.

This clonotype was counted at least ten times. The rearrangement uses TRBV14 and TRBJ1-1; 8 nucleotides align to TRBD1. Germline V gives CDR1 SGHDN, CDR2 FVKESK. The V segment lost 5 bases and the J segment 4 bases; nucleotides outside the gene matches: 9. This CDR3 has 15 amino acids. CDR3 coding DNA: TGTGCCAGCAGCTTGACAGGGGATAAGACCACTGAAGCTTTCTTT. This gives the protein CASSLTGDKTTEAFF.

The J gene is TRBJ2-3, the V gene TRBV7-9; D unresolved. The V and J ends lost 8 bases and 1 base respectively, with 7 bases between them. Germline-derived CDR1 and CDR2 are SEHNR and FQNEAQ (reference sequence). This CDR3 has 12 residues. CDR3 nucleotide sequence: TGTGCCAGCTTCCGGGGCACAGATACGCAGTATTTT. Protein product: CASFRGTDTQYF. Looking up the rest from reference TRBV7-9 and TRBJ2-3 gives the full variable domain: DTGVSQNPRHKITKRGQNVTFRCDPISEHNRLYWYRQTLGQGPEFLTYFQNEAQLEKSRLLSDRFSAERPKGSFSTLEIQRTEQGDSAMYLCASFRGTDTQYFGPGTRLTVL.

Many counts were recorded for this clonotype. V is TRBV4-2 and J is TRBJ1-4; possibly TRBD1 for D (6 bases). The V gene's germline CDR1 is LGHNA and CDR2 YNFKEQ. The CDR3 has 20 amino acids. Trimming shortened V by 4 bases and J by 3 bases, and 27 bases separated the two germline ends. In DNA, the CDR3 is TGTGCCAGCAGCCCAACCTCGACAGGCCGAATTGTTGCGGCTAATGAAAAACTGTTTTTT. Its translation is CASSPTSTGRIVAANEKLFF.

V and J are TRBV29-1 and TRBJ2-3; TRBD1 matches 8 bases. From germline, CDR1 is SQVTM and CDR2 ANQGSEA. V lost 7 bases and J lost 2; bases outside the gene matches: 8. The CDR3 consists of 14 residues. The CDR3 nucleotides are TGCAGCGGGGGGACAGGCCTATTCACAGATACGCAGTATTTT. This gives the protein CSGGTGLFTDTQYF.

This CDR3 reads CAISDPGLAVSSYEQYF. The CDR3 DNA reads as TGTGCCATCAGCGACCCCGGACTAGCCGTTTCCTCCTACGAGCAGTACTTC. The rearrangement joins TRBV10-3 to TRBJ2-7, with 8 bases that match TRBD2. This CDR3 is built from 17 residues. CDR1 and CDR2 from the germline V gene are ENHRY and SYGVKD. V shed 6 bases and J 0 bases; nucleotides not matched to a gene: 13.

This chain connects TRBV27 to TRBJ1-5; D remains unclear. Looked up from germline, CDR1 is MNHEY and CDR2 is SMNVEV (reference sequence). Trimming stripped 0 bases from V and 4 bases from J, with 22 bases between. The CDR3 covers 19 residues. The CDR3 spells CASSLSITGGHIANQPQHF. The CDR3 DNA is TGTGCCAGCAGTTTATCGATAACGGGCGGGCATATAGCAAATCAGCCCCAGCATTTT.

Regarding this clonotype: At one boundary the junction diverges from the germline segment, which might be a read error. The chain carries TRBV20-1 and TRBJ1-1, with 7 bases lining up with TRBD1. Per germline, CDR1 DFQATT and CDR2 SNEGSKA (reference sequence). CDR3 size: 14 residues. The CDR3 coding sequence is TGCAGTGCGAGAGTCGACAGGGTGAACACTGAAGCTTTCTTT. This encodes CSARVDRVNTEAFF.

This clonotype was seen at least ten times. The genes are TRBV18 and TRBJ2-7; tentative D call: TRBD1 (6 bases). The CDR3 runs 14 residues. The germline gives CDR1 KGHSH, CDR2 LQKENI. Trimming stripped 3 bases from V and 7 bases from J, with 16 bases between. CDR3 loop: CASSPPGQIWEQYF. CDR3 sequence (DNA): TGTGCCAGCTCACCCCCCGGACAGATATGGGAGCAGTACTTC.